There are a few counts of the clone carrying this TCR beta chain. The data derive from a study of blood T cell repertoires in COVID-19. The CDR3 sequence is 17 residues long. Germline V gene sequence: CDR1 MNHNS, CDR2 SASEGT. V lost 4 bases and J lost 1; bases outside the gene matches: 13. Original analysis: From reference gene primer amplification, estimates of nucleated cell counts were derived. TCRdb's table, derived via immunoSEQ multiplex PCR, lists solely in-frame clones and lacks some. V, J and clone size are taken as reported in that table, and D and trimming were inferred from the DNA itself. Among 35,000 to 50,000 clones listed, 82% were seen once.

The sequenced sample was peripheral blood. The TCR was taken from a woman between 70 and 85 years old with acute or convalescent COVID-19. The chain joins TRBV6-1 to TRBJ2-7; TRBD1 matches 7 bases. CDR3 sequence (DNA): TGTGCCAGCAGTGCCCGGGACAGAGCTTCAGGTTCCTACGAGCAGTACTTC. Its protein product is CASSARDRASGSYEQYF.